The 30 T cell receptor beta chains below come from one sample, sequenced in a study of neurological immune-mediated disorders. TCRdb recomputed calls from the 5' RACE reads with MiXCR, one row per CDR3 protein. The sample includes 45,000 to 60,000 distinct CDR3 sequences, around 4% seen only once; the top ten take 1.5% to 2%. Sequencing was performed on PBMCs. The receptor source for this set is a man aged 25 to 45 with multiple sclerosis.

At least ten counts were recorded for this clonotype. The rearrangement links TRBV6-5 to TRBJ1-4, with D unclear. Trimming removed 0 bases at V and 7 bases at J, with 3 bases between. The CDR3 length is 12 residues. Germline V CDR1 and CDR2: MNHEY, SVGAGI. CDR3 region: CASSYSGEKLFF. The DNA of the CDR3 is TGTGCCAGCAGTTACTCGGGTGAAAAACTGTTTTTT.

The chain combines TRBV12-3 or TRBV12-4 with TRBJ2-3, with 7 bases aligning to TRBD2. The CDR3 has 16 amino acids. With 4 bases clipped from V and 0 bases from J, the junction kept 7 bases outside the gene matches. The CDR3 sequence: CASSSEREGSTDTQYF. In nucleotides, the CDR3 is TGTGCCAGCAGTTCGGAGAGGGAGGGAAGCACAGATACGCAGTATTTT.

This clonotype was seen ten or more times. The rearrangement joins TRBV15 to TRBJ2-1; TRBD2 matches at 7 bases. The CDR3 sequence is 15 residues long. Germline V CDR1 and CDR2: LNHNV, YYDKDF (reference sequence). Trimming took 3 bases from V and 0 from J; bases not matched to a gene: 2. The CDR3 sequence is CATSSRTSSYNEQFF. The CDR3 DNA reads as TGTGCCACCAGCAGCCGGACTAGCTCCTACAATGAGCAGTTCTTC. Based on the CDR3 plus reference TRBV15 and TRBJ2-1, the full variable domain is DAMVIQNPRYQVTQFGKPVTLSCSQTLNHNVMYWYQQKSSQAPKLLFHYYDKDFNNEADTPDNFQSRRPNTSFCFLDIRSPGLGDTAMYLCATSSRTSSYNEQFFGPGTRLTVL.

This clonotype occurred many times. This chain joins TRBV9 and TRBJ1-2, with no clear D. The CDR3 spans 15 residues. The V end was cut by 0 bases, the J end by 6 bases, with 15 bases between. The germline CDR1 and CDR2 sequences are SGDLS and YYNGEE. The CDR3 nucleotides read TGTGCCAGCAGCGTAGAAGCAGCCTCCCAAAATGGCTACACCTTC. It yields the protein CASSVEAASQNGYTF.

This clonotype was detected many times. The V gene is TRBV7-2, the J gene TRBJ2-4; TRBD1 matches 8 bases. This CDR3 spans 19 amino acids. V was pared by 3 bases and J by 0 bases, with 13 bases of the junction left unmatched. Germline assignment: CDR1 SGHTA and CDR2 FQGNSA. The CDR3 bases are TGTGCCAGCAGCTTCCGAACTAGTGGGACAGGACTAGCCAAAAACATTCAGTACTTC. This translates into CASSFRTSGTGLAKNIQYF. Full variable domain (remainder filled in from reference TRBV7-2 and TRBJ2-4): GAGVSQSPSNKVTEKGKDVELRCDPISGHTALYWYRQSLGQGLEFLIYFQGNSAPDKSGLPSDRFSAERTGGSVSTLTIQRTQQEDSAVYLCASSFRTSGTGLAKNIQYFGAGTRLSVL.

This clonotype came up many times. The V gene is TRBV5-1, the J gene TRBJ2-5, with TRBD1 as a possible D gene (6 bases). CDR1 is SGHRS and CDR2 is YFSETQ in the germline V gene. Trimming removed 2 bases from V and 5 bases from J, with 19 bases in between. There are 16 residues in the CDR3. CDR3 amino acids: CASSFDPTGLGETQYF. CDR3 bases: TGCGCCAGCAGCTTTGATCCCACAGGGTTGGGGGAGACCCAGTACTTC. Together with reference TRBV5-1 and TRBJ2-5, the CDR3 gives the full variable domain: KAGVTQTPRYLIKTRGQQVTLSCSPISGHRSVSWYQQTPGQGLQFLFEYFSETQRNKGNFPGRFSGRQFSNSRSEMNVSTLELGDSALYLCASSFDPTGLGETQYFGPGTRLLVL.

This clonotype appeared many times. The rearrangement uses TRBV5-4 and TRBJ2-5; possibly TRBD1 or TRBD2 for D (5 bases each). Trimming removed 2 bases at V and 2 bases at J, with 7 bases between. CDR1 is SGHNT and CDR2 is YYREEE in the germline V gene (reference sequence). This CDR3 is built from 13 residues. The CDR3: CASSFGTQETQYF. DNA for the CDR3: TGTGCCAGCAGCTTTGGGACGCAAGAGACCCAGTACTTC.

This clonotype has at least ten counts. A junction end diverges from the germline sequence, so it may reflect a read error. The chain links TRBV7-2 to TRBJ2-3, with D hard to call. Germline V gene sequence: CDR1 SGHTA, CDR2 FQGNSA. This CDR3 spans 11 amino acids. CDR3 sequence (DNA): TGTGCCACCAGCGCCACAGATACGCAGTATTTT. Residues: CATSATDTQYF. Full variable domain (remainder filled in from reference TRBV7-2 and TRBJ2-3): GAGVSQSPSNKVTEKGKDVELRCDPISGHTALYWYRQSLGQGLEFLIYFQGNSAPDKSGLPSDRFSAERTGGSVSTLTIQRTQQEDSAVYLCATSATDTQYFGPGTRLTVL.

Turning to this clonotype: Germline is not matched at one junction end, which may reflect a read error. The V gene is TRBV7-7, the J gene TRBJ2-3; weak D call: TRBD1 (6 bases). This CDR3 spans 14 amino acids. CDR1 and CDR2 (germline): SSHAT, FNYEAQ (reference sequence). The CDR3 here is CASSLGQRTDTQYF. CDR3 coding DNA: TGTGCTAGCAGCCTTGGACAGCGCACAGATACGCAGTATTTT.

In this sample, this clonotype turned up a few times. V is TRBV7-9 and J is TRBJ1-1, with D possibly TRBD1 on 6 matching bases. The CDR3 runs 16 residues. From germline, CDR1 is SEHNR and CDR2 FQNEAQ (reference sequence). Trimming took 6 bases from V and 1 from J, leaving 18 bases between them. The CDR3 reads CASSFRDTGTNTEAFF. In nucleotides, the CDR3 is TGTGCCAGCAGTTTTAGGGATACAGGGACGAACACTGAAGCTTTCTTT.

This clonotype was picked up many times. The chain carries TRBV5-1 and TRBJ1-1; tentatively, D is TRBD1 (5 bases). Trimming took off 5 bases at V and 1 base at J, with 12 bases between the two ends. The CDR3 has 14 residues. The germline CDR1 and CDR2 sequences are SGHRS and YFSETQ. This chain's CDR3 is CASRGEISNTEAFF. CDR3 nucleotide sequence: TGCGCCAGCAGGGGGGAGATCTCGAACACTGAAGCTTTCTTT.

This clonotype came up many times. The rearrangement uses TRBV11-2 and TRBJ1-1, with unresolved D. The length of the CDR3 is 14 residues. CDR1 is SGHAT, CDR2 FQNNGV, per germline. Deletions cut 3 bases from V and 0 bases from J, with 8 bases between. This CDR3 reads CASSFNSVNTEAFF. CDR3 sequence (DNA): TGTGCCAGCAGCTTCAATAGCGTGAACACTGAAGCTTTCTTT.

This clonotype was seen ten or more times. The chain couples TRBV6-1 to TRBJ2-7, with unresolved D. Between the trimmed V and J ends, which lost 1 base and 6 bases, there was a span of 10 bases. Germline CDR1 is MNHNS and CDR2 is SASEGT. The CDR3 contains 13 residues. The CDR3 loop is CASSEVSATEQYF. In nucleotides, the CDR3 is TGTGCCAGCAGTGAAGTGTCGGCGACCGAGCAGTACTTC.

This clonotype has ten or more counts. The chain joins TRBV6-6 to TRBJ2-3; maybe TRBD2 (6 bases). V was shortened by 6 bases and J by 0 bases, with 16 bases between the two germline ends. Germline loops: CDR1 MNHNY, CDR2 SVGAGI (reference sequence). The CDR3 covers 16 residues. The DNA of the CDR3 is TGTGCCAGCAGGACCGGGGGAAACCCTAGCACAGATACGCAGTATTTT. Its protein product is CASRTGGNPSTDTQYF.

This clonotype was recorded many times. The CDR3 DNA reads as TGTGCCAGCACCCCGGGACGGCCCCAGCATTTT. It translates to CASTPGRPQHF. The chain joins TRBV27 to TRBJ1-5, with D perhaps matching TRBD1 (5 bases). The germline V and J ends were trimmed by 7 bases and 9 bases, with 10 bases remaining between them. CDR3 size: 11 residues. Germline lookup yields CDR1 MNHEY and CDR2 SMNVEV (reference sequence).

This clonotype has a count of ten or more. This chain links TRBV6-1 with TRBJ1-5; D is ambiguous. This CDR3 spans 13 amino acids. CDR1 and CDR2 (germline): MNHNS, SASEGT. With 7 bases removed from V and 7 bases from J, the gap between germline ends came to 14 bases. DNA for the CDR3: TGTGCCAGCACTTCAGGATCGGTGCAGCCCCAGCATTTT. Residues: CASTSGSVQPQHF.

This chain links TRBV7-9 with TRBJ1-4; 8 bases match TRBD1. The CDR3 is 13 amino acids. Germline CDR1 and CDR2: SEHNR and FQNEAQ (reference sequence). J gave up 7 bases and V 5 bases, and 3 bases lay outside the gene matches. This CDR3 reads CASSPQGAEKLFF. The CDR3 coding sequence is TGTGCCAGCAGCCCCCAGGGGGCTGAAAAACTGTTTTTT.

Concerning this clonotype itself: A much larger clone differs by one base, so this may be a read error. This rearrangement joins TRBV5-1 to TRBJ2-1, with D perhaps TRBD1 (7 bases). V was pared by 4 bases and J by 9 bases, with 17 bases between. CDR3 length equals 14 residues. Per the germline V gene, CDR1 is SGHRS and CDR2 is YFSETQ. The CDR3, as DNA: TGCGCCAGCAGCCTGCAGGGGGAGGTCAGTGAGCAGTTCTTC. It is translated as CASSLQGEVSEQFF. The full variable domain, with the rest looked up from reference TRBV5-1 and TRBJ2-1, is KAGVTQTPRYLIKTRGQQVTLSCSPISGHRSVSWYQQTPGQGLQFLFEYFSETQRNKGNFPGRFSGRQFSNSRSEMNVSTLELGDSALYLCASSLQGEVSEQFFGPGTRLTVL.

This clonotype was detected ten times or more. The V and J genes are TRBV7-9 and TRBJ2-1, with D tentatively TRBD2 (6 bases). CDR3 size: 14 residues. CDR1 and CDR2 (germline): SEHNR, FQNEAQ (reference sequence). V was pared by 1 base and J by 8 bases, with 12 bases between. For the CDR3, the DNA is TGTGCCAGCAGCTTAGAGCCGGGAGAGGATGAGCAGTTCTTC. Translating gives CASSLEPGEDEQFF.

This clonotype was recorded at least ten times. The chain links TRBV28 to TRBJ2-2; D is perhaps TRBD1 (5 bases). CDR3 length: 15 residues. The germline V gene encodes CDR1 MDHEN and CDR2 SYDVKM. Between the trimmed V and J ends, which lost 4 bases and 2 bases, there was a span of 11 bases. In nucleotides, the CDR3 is TGTGCCAGCAGTTCCCAGACAGTAAACACCGGGGAGCTGTTTTTT. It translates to CASSSQTVNTGELFF.

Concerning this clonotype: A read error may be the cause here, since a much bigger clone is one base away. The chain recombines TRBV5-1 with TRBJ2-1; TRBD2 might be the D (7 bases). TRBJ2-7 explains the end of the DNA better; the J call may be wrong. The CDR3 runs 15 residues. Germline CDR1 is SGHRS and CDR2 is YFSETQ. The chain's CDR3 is CASSPEGGGNNEQYF. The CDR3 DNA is TGCGCCAGCAGCCCGGAAGGGGGGGGCAACAATGAGCAGTACTTC.

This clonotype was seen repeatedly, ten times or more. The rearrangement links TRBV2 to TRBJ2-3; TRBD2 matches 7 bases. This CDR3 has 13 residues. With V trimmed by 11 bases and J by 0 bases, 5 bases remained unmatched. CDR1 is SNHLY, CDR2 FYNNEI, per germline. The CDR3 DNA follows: TGTGCCCCCGGGACTAAGAGCACAGATACGCAGTATTTT. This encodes CAPGTKSTDTQYF.

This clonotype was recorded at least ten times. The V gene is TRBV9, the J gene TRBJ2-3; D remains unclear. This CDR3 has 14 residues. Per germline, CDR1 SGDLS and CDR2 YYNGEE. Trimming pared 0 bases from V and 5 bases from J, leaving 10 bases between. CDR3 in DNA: TGTGCCAGCAGCGTAGCTTTCCAAGTAGATACGCAGTATTTT. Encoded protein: CASSVAFQVDTQYF.

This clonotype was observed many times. CDR3 protein: CASSPGTENTEAFF. The CDR3 bases are TGCGCCAGCAGCCCAGGGACAGAGAACACTGAAGCTTTCTTT. The chain has TRBV5-1 and TRBJ1-1; TRBD1 matches at 7 bases. The CDR3 is made up of 14 amino acids. The V and J ends lost 4 bases and 1 base, in that order; junction bases with no gene match: 4. Germline lookup yields CDR1 SGHRS and CDR2 YFSETQ.

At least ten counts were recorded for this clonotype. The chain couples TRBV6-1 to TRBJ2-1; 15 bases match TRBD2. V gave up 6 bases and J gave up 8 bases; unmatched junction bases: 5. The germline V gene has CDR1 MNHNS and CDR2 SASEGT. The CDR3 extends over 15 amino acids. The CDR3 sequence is CASRGLAGGPYEQFF. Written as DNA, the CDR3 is TGTGCCAGCAGAGGACTAGCGGGGGGGCCGTATGAGCAGTTCTTC.

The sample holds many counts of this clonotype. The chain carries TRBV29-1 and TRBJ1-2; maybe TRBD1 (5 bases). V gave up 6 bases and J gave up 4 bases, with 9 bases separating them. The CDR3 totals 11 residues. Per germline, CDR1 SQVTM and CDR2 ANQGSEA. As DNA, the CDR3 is TGCAGCGTCCAGGGAAGCTATGGCTACACCTTC. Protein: CSVQGSYGYTF.

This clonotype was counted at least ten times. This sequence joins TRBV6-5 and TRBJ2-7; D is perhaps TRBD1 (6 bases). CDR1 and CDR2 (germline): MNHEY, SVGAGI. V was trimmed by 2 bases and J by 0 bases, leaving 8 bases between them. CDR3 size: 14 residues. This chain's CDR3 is CASSYGRGSYEQYF. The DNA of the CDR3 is TGTGCCAGCAGTTACGGCAGGGGCTCCTACGAGCAGTACTTC.

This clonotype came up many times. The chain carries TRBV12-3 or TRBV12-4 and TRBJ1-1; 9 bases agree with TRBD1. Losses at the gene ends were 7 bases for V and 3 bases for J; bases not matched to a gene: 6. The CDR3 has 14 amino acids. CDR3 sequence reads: CASTYRGRDTEAFF. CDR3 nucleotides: TGTGCCAGCACCTACAGGGGGCGAGACACTGAAGCTTTCTTT.

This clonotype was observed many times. CDR3 loop: CASSPGPAYNEQFF. The CDR3 nucleotides read TGTGCCAGCAGTCCGGGACCTGCCTACAATGAGCAGTTCTTC. This sequence joins TRBV12-3 or TRBV12-4 and TRBJ2-1; D might be TRBD1 or TRBD2, each matching 5 bases. V lost 5 bases and J 2 bases, leaving 10 bases between the germline ends. The CDR3 totals 14 residues.

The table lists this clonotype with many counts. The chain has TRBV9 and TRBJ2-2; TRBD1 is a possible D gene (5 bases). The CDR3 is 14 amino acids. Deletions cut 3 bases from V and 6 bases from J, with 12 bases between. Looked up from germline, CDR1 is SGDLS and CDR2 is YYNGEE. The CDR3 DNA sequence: TGTGCCAGCAGCGGAATCCAGGGTTCCGGGGAGCTGTTTTTT. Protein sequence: CASSGIQGSGELFF.